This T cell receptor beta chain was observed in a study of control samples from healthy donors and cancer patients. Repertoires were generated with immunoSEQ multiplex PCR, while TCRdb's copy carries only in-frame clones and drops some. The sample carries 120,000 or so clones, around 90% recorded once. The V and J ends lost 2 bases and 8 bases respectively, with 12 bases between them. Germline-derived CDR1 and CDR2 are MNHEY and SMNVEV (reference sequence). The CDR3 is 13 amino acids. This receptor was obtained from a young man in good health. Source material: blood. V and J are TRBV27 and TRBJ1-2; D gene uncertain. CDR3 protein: CASSLGAGKGYTF. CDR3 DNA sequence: TGTGCCAGCAGTTTAGGTGCAGGAAAAGGCTACACCTTC.